Listed here is a single T cell receptor beta chain. Its antigen is undetermined. Trimming cost V 2 bases and J 3 bases, with 8 bases left between them. Germline values: CDR1 SNHLY, CDR2 FYNNEI. The CDR3 is 14 amino acids. PCR employed 60 Vbeta and 13 Jbeta primers. TCRdb's table, derived via immunoSEQ multiplex PCR, lists solely in-frame clones and lacks some. The repertoire has 180,000 or so clones, 65% to 85% of them found once; the top ten carry 1.2% to 1.5%. This entry belongs to a study of cytomegalovirus exposure and HLA in healthy donors. Whole-study findings and limits: It was 164 TCR beta chains that were listed as cytomegalovirus-associated.

The sequencing input was PBMCs. The clonotype was recovered from a girl under 18 in good health and CMV-seropositive. V gene TRBV2 combines with J gene TRBJ1-5; unclear D gene. The CDR3 coding sequence is TGTGCCAGCAGTGAACCCGGGATCAATCAGCCCCAGCATTTT. Encoded protein: CASSEPGINQPQHF.